Given below is one TCR beta chain in context. Antigen specificity is unknown. The sample belongs to a study of shared clonotypes between healthy human individuals. About the research overall: CD4 naive and CD4 memory each took three plates per donor, while CD8 naive took two and CD8 memory one.

The study, taken as a whole, reports: The authors sampled blood alone, and tissue repertoires likely differ. Represented genetic and exposure-history diversity was restricted by having few donors.

Method: immunoSEQ multiplex PCR; TCRdb's copy keeps in-frame clones and lacks some. The table lists millions of clones, approximately 95% of them singletons. Germline-derived CDR1 and CDR2 are DFQATT and SNEGSKA (reference sequence). The CDR3 covers 11 residues. The V end lost 2 bases, the J end lost 5 bases, and 6 bases lay between the germline ends. CD45RO-negative, CCR7-selected cells formed the naive CD8 fraction, which excluded terminally differentiated effector memory CD45RA+ cells. The chain recombines TRBV20-1 with TRBJ1-1; D uncertain. The sample was naive CD8+ T cells sorted from blood. The TCR was taken from a man between 18 and 29 years old in good health. DNA for the CDR3: TGCAGTGCTAGATACGGGACTGAAGCTTTCTTT. Its translation is CSARYGTEAFF.